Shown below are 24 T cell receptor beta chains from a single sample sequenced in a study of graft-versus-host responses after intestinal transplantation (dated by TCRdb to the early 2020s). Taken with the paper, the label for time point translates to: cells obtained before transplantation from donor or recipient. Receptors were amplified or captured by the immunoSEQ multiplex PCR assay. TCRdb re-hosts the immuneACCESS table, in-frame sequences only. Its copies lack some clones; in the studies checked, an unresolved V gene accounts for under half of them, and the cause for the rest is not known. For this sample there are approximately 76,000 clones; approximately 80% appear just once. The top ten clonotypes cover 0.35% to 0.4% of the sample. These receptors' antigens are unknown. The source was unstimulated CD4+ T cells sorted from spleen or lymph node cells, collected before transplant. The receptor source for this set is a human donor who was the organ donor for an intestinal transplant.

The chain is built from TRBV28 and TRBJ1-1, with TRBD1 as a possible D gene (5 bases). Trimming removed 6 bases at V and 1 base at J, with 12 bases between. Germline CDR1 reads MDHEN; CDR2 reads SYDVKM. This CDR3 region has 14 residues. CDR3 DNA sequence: TGTGCCAGCAGCCCTCCGGGGGGGAACACTGAAGCTTTCTTT. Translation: CASSPPGGNTEAFF.

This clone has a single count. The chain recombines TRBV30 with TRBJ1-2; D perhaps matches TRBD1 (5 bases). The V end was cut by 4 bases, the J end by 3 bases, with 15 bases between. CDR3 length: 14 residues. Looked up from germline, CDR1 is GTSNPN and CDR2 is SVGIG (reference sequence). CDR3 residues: CAWNRGGDYYGYTF. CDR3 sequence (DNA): TGTGCCTGGAATCGTGGGGGGGACTACTATGGCTACACCTTC. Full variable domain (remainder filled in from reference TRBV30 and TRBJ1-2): SQTIHQWPATLVQPVGSPLSLECTVEGTSNPNLYWYRQAAGRGLQLLFYSVGIGQISSEVPQNLSASRPQDRQFILSSKKLLLSDSGFYLCAWNRGGDYYGYTFGSGTRLTVV.

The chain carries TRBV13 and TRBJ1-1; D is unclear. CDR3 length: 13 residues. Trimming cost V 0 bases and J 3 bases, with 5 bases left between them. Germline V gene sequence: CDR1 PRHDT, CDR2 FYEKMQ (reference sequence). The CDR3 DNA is TGTGCCAGCAGCTTAGGCCCCTACACTGAAGCTTTCTTT. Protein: CASSLGPYTEAFF.

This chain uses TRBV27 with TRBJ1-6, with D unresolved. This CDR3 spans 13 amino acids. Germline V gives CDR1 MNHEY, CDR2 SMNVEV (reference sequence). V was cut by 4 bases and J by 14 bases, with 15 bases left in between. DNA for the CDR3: TGTGCCAGCAGTTCTAGTCCGGGGTTGACCCTCCACTTT. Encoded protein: CASSSSPGLTLHF.

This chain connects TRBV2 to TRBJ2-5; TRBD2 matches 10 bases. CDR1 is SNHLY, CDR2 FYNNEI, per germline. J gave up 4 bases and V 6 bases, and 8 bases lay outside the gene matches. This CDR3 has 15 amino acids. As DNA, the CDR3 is TGTGCCAGCAGATTTCAGCGGGGGGGTTCAGAGACCCAGTACTTC. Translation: CASRFQRGGSETQYF.

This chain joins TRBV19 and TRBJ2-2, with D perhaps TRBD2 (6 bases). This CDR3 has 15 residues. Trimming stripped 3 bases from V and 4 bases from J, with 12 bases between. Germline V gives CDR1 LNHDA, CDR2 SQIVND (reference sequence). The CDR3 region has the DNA TGTGCCAGTAGTATTAGGAGGGGTACCACCGGGGAGCTGTTTTTT. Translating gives CASSIRRGTTGELFF.

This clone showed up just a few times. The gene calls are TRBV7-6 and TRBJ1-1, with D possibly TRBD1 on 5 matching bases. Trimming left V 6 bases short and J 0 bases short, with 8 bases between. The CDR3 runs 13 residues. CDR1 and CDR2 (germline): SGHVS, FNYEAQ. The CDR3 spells CASSRQLNTEAFF. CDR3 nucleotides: TGTGCCAGCAGTAGACAGCTGAACACTGAAGCTTTCTTT.

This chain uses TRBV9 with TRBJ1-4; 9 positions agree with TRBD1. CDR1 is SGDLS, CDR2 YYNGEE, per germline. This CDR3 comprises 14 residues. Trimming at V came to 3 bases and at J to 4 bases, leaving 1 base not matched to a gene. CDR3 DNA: TGTGCCAGCAGCGCGGGACAGGGTAATGAAAAACTGTTTTTT. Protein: CASSAGQGNEKLFF.

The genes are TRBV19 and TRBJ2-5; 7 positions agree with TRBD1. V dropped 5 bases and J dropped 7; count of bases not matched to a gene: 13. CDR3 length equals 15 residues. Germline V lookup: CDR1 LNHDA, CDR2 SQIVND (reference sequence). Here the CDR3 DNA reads TGTGCCAGTAGTCCCGCCCTGTCAACAGGGGTGACCCAGTACTTC. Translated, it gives CASSPALSTGVTQYF.

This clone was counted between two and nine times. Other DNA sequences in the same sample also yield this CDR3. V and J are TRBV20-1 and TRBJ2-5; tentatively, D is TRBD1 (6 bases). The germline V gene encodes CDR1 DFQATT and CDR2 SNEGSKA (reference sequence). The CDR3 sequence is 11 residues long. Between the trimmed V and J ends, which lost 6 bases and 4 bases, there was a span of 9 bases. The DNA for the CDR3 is TGCAGTGCCAGGGGCGGAGAGACCCAGTACTTC. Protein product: CSARGGETQYF.

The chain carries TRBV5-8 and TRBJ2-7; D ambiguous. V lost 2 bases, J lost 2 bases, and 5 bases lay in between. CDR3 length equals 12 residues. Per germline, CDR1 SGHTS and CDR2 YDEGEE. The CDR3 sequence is CASSFTAYEQYV. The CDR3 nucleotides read TGTGCCAGCAGCTTCACAGCCTACGAGCAGTACGTC.

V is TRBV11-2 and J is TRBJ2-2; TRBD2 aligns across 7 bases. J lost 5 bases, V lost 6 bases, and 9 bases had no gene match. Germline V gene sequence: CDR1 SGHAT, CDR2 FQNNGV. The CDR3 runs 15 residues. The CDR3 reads CASRVGGGDTGELFF. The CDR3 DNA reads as TGTGCCAGCAGGGTTGGGGGGGGAGATACCGGGGAGCTGTTTTTT.

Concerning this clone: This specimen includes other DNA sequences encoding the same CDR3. CDR3 DNA: TGTGCCAGCTCACCCGAGGAGACCCAGTACTTC. Protein sequence: CASSPEETQYF. V and J are TRBV18 and TRBJ2-5; no clear D. V shed 3 bases and J shed 5 bases, with 4 bases lying between them. This CDR3 spans 11 amino acids. Germline CDR1 reads KGHSH; CDR2 reads LQKENI. Filled out from reference TRBV18 and TRBJ2-5, the complete variable domain reads NAGVMQNPRHLVRRRGQEARLRCSPMKGHSHVYWYRQLPEEGLKFMVYLQKENIIDESGMPKERFSAEFPKEGPSILRIQQVVRGDSAAYFCASSPEETQYFGPGTRLLVL.

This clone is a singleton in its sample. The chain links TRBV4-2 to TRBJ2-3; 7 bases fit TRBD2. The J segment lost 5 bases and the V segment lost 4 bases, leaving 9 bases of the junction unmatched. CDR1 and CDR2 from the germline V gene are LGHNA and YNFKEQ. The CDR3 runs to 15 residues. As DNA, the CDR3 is TGTGCCAGCAGCCTAACTAGCGCCCGCGGAGATACGCAGTATTTT. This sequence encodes CASSLTSARGDTQYF.

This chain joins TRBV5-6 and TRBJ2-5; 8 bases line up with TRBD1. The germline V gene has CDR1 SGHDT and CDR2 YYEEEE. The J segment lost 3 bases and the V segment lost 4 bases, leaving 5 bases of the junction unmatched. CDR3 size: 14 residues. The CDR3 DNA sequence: TGTGCCAGCAGCCGGACAGGGAACGAAGAGACCCAGTACTTC. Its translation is CASSRTGNEETQYF.

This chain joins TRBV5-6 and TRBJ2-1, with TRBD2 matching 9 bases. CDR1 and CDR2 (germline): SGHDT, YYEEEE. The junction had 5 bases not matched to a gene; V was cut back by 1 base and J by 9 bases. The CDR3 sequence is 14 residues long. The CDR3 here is CASSLSGLAIEQFF. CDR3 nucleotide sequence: TGTGCCAGCAGCTTGTCGGGACTAGCTATTGAGCAGTTCTTC. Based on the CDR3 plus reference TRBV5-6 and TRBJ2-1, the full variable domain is DAGVTQSPTHLIKTRGQQVTLRCSPKSGHDTVSWYQQALGQGPQFIFQYYEEEERQRGNFPDRFSGHQFPNYSSELNVNALLLGDSALYLCASSLSGLAIEQFFGPGTRLTVL.

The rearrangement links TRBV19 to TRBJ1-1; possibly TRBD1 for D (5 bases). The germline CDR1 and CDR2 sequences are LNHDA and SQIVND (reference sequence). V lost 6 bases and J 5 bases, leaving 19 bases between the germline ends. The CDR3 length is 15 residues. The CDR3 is CASRNLRSGGTEAFF. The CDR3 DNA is TGTGCCAGTAGGAACTTAAGATCCGGGGGGACTGAAGCTTTCTTT.

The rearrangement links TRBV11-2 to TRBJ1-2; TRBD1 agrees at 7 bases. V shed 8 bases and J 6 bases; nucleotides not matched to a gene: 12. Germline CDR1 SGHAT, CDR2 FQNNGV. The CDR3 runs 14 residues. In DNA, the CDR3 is TGTGCCAGCGGCCGGGCAGGGGGAGGTCATGGCTACACCTTC. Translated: CASGRAGGGHGYTF.

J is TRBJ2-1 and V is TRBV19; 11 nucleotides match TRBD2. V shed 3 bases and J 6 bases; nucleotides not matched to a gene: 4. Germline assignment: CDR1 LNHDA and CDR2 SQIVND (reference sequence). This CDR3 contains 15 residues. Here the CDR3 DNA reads TGTGCCAGTAGTATCCTAGCGGGGGGCCGCAATGAGCAGTTCTTC. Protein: CASSILAGGRNEQFF.

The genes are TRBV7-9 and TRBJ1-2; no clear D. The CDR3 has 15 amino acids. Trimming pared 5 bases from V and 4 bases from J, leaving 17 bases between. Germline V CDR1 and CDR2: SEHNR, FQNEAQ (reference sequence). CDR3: CASSLVRSEGYGYTF. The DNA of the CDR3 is TGTGCCAGCAGCCTCGTACGGTCAGAGGGCTATGGCTACACCTTC.

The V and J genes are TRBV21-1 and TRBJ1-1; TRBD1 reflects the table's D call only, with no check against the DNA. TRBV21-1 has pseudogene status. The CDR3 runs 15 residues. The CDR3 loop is CASSKASQGRTEAFF. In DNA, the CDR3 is TGTGCCAGCAGCAAAGCGAGCCAGGGGCGGACTGAAGCTTTCTTT.

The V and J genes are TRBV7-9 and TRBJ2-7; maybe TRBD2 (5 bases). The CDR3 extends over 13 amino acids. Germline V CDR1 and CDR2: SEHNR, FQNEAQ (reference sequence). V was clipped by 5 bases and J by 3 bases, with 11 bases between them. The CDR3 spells CASSPDYIYEQYV. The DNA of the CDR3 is TGTGCCAGCAGCCCTGACTACATCTACGAGCAGTACGTC.

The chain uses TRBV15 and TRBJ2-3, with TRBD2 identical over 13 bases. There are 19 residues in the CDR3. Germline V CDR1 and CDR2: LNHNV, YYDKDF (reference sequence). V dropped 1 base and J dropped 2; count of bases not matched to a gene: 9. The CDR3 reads CATSRGTSGGGWDTDTQYF. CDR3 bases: TGTGCCACCAGCAGAGGAACTAGCGGGGGGGGATGGGACACAGATACGCAGTATTTT. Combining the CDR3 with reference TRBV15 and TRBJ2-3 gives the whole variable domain DAMVIQNPRYQVTQFGKPVTLSCSQTLNHNVMYWYQQKSSQAPKLLFHYYDKDFNNEADTPDNFQSRRPNTSFCFLDIRSPGLGDTAMYLCATSRGTSGGGWDTDTQYFGPGTRLTVL.

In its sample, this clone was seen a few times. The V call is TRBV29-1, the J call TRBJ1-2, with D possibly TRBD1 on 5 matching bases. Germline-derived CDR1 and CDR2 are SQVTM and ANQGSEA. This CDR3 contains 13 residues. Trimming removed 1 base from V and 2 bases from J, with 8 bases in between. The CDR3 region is CSVEGAGNYGYTF. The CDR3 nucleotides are TGCAGCGTTGAAGGGGCAGGGAACTATGGCTACACCTTC.